The 5 T cell receptor beta chains below were found in one sample sequenced in a study of T cells in narcolepsy (dated by TCRdb to 2017 to 2018). Receptors were amplified or captured by the immunoSEQ multiplex PCR assay. TCRdb holds this immuneACCESS table with in-frame rearrangements only. Some clones are missing; in checked studies, unresolved V genes explain under half, and the rest has no known cause. This sample gives 30,000 to 40,000 clones in total; roughly four fifths of them show up just once. About 2.7% of the sample lies in the top ten. The sample comprised CD45RA- memory CD4+ T cells from PBMCs. The cell subset or site label corresponds to: memory T cells sorted ex vivo from peripheral blood. The source of these receptors is a human donor with narcolepsy.

About this clone: An end of the junction does not agree with germline; a read error may underlie this. V is TRBV11-3 and J is TRBJ2-2; TRBD2 is a possible D gene (5 bases). The CDR3 consists of 15 residues. Germline CDR1 and CDR2: SGHNT and YENEEA. The CDR3 reads CAGSIDGANTGELFF. CDR3 bases: TGTGCCGGCAGCATCGACGGGGCGAACACCGGGGAGCTGTTTTTT.

This rearrangement joins TRBV19 to TRBJ2-1; 8 nucleotides agree with TRBD2. Germline V gives CDR1 LNHDA, CDR2 SQIVND (reference sequence). This CDR3 is built from 16 residues. Germline trimming cut 6 bases from V and 6 bases from J; bases unmatched to any gene: 13. CDR3: CASSSLGTRGSNEQFF. As DNA, the CDR3 is TGTGCCAGTAGCTCCCTCGGGACTAGAGGGTCCAATGAGCAGTTCTTC.

Here the CDR3 reads CASSLDAGNTIYF. CDR3 bases: TGTGCCAGCTCACTCGATGCTGGAAACACCATATATTTT. This chain joins TRBV18 and TRBJ1-3, with D uncertain. The germline gives CDR1 KGHSH, CDR2 LQKENI. Trimming took off 4 bases at V and 2 bases at J, with 6 bases between the two ends. The CDR3 runs 13 residues.

This chain connects TRBV30 to TRBJ2-1; D is undetermined. V lost 0 bases and J 9 bases, leaving 12 bases between the germline ends. CDR3 length: 13 amino acids. Germline loops: CDR1 GTSNPN, CDR2 SVGIG (reference sequence). CDR3 residues: CAWSVRPGGEQFF. The DNA for the CDR3 is TGTGCCTGGAGTGTAAGGCCCGGCGGTGAGCAGTTCTTC.

This clone has just a few counts. The chain uses TRBV5-4 and TRBJ2-1; a weak D match, TRBD2 (5 bases). Germline CDR1 reads SGHNT; CDR2 reads YYREEE (reference sequence). The germline V and J ends were trimmed by 4 bases and 1 base, with 12 bases remaining between them. The CDR3 loop spans 15 amino acids. The CDR3 reads CASSPGYLSYNEQFF. DNA of the CDR3: TGTGCCAGCAGCCCGGGGTATTTATCCTACAATGAGCAGTTCTTC.